This is a list of T cell receptor beta chains from one sample in a study of beta chain features in type 1 diabetes. Clones were sequenced by immunoSEQ multiplex PCR, and TCRdb holds only the in-frame ones, with some missing. The data show more than 250,000 clones, roughly a quarter seen once. Material: naive CD4+ T cells from blood. These receptors came from a young woman with type 1 diabetes. CDR3s include the opening cysteine and the closing phenylalanine or tryptophan. A D gene is named only where the DNA matches it firmly. Size values are once, few and many counts, or a class for expanded clones, and some rows have none.

clone size	D gene	V gene	J gene	CDR3 protein	CDR3 DNA
few	TRBD2	TRBV11-2	TRBJ2-1	CASSTPGLGPSYNEQFF	TGTGCCAGCAGCACACCGGGACTAGGACCCTCCTACAATGAGCAGTTCTTC
.	.	TRBV5-4	TRBJ2-1	CASSLVVSSSYNEQFF	TGTGCCAGCAGCTTGGTCGTCTCCAGCTCCTACAATGAGCAGTTCTTC
.	TRBD1	TRBV7-6	TRBJ2-5	CASSDRVGETQYF	TGTGCCAGCAGCGACAGGGTTGGGGAGACCCAGTACTTC
few	.	TRBV7-2	TRBJ1-1	CASSSRTSEAFF	TGTGCCAGCAGCTCAAGGACATCTGAAGCTTTCTTT
.	.	TRBV5-1	TRBJ2-3	CASSLTGSLDTQYF	TGCGCCAGCAGCCTGACTGGGTCCTTGGATACGCAGTATTTT
few	TRBD2	TRBV5-1	TRBJ2-1	CASSLGSGGPNEQFF	TGCGCCAGCAGCTTGGGTAGCGGGGGGCCGAATGAGCAGTTCTTC
.	.	TRBV28	TRBJ2-7	CASSLYQGGGYEQYF	TGTGCCAGCAGTTTATATCAAGGTGGGGGGTACGAGCAGTACTTC
few	TRBD1	TRBV9	TRBJ2-2	CASSVRQGRPGELFF	TGTGCCAGCAGCGTACGACAGGGTCGGCCCGGGGAGCTGTTTTTT
once	TRBD1	TRBV5-4	TRBJ1-2	CASSLDRGTGDGYTF	TGTGCCAGCAGCTTGGACAGGGGGACGGGCGACGGCTACACCTTC
.	.	TRBV30	TRBJ1-2	CAWSVPMTGPNYGYTF	TGTGCCTGGAGTGTACCCATGACAGGACCTAACTATGGCTACACCTTC
.	TRBD1	TRBV9	TRBJ1-1	CASSAYRGVDTEAFF	TGTGCCAGCAGCGCATACAGGGGAGTGGATACTGAAGCTTTCTTT
few	TRBD2	TRBV6-4	TRBJ2-2	CASRGRADTGELFF	TGTGCCAGTCGAGGGAGGGCGGACACCGGGGAGCTGTTTTTT
.	.	TRBV5-1	TRBJ2-5	CASSFLSGETQYF	TGCGCCAGCAGCTTCTTAAGCGGGGAGACCCAGTACTTC
few	.	TRBV19	TRBJ2-7	CASSIRGAGRPEQYF	TGTGCCAGTAGTATACGGGGGGCAGGACGCCCCGAGCAGTACTTC
.	TRBD2	TRBV11-2	TRBJ2-1	CASSLKGLAPNEQFF	TGTGCCAGCAGCTTAAAGGGACTAGCGCCGAATGAGCAGTTCTTC
few	.	TRBV4-2	TRBJ1-3	CASSQDRGRAIYF	TGTGCCAGCAGCCAAGATAGGGGTCGCGCCATATATTTT
.	TRBD1	TRBV6-1	TRBJ2-6	CATITGGYGANVLTF	TGTGCCACCATCACAGGGGGCTATGGGGCCAACGTCCTGACTTTC
few	.	TRBV5-4	TRBJ2-7	CASSGFRRAEQYF	TGTGCCAGCAGCGGTTTTCGGCGGGCCGAGCAGTACTTC
.	.	TRBV4-2	TRBJ2-1	CASSQAGGSYNEQFF	TGTGCCAGCAGCCAAGCAGGCGGGTCCTACAATGAGCAGTTCTTC
.	.	TRBV15	TRBJ2-5	CATSAGPRETQYF	TGTGCCACCAGCGCGGGACCCAGGGAGACCCAGTACTTC
.	.	TRBV7-9	TRBJ1-4	CASSLGAATNEKLFF	TGTGCCAGCAGCTTAGGGGCAGCAACTAATGAAAAACTGTTTTTT
.	TRBD2	TRBV30	TRBJ2-7	CAWSDGRDEQYF	TGTGCCTGGAGTGACGGGAGGGACGAGCAGTACTTC
few	TRBD2	TRBV18	TRBJ2-1	CASSPAGGRNEQFF	TGTGCCAGCTCACCAGCGGGAGGGCGGAATGAGCAGTTCTTC
.	.	TRBV10-2	TRBJ2-1	CASSAGTLHEQFF	TGCGCCAGCAGTGCAGGGACACTCCATGAGCAGTTCTTC
few	.	TRBV12-5	TRBJ2-1	CASGLAGHGNNEQFF	TGTGCTAGTGGTTTGGCTGGACACGGAAACAATGAGCAGTTCTTC
.	TRBD2	TRBV6-1	TRBJ2-1	CAISRTSDNEQFF	TGTGCCATCTCGAGGACTAGCGACAATGAGCAGTTCTTC
few	TRBD1	TRBV28	TRBJ2-7	CAISDRGDNEQYF	TGTGCCATCTCGGACAGGGGCGACAACGAGCAGTACTTC
few	TRBD2	TRBV29-1	TRBJ2-7	CSARLAGNYEQYF	TGCAGCGCCCGACTAGCGGGGAACTACGAGCAGTACTTC
.	TRBD2	TRBV18	TRBJ2-3	CASSPLMGRALDTQYF	TGTGCCAGCTCACCCCTCATGGGGAGGGCCCTGGATACGCAGTATTTT
few	TRBD2	TRBV5-4	TRBJ2-5	CASSPWPRGGPETQYF	TGTGCCAGCAGCCCCTGGCCTCGGGGGGGGCCAGAGACCCAGTACTTC
.	TRBD2	TRBV7-9	TRBJ2-1	CASSLGFAGGSYNEQFF	TGTGCCAGCAGCTTAGGTTTCGCGGGAGGGTCCTACAATGAGCAGTTCTTC
.	.	TRBV9	TRBJ2-5	CASSVARGETQYF	TGTGCCAGCAGCGTAGCTAGGGGAGAGACCCAGTACTTC
.	.	TRBV4-2	TRBJ1-2	CASSADYYGYTF	TGTGCCAGCAGCGCGGACTACTATGGCTACACCTTC
.	.	TRBV5-1	TRBJ2-3	CASSQTSGADTQYF	TGCGCCAGTAGTCAGACCTCGGGGGCAGATACGCAGTATTTT
few	.	TRBV5-1	TRBJ2-7	CASSLSPQRSYEQYF	TGCGCCAGCAGCTTGTCTCCCCAGCGATCCTACGAGCAGTACTTC
.	TRBD2	TRBV28	TRBJ2-5	CASSRLAQETQYF	TGTGCCAGCAGTAGACTAGCTCAAGAGACCCAGTACTTC
.	TRBD1	TRBV5-6	TRBJ1-2	CASRSPGTVAMSYTF	TGTGCCAGCAGGTCCCCAGGGACAGTCGCTATGAGCTACACCTTC
few	.	TRBV7-9	TRBJ1-1	CASSYGQTGAFF	TGTGCCAGCAGCTATGGACAGACCGGAGCTTTCTTT
.	.	TRBV9	TRBJ2-2	CASSEMTRGTGELFF	TGTGCCAGCAGCGAGATGACTAGGGGCACCGGGGAGCTGTTTTTT
.	TRBD2	TRBV7-9	TRBJ2-3	CASSLGRLAGVGSTDTQYF	TGTGCCAGCAGCTTAGGAAGACTAGCGGGAGTAGGAAGCACAGATACGCAGTATTTT
few	.	TRBV7-9	TRBJ2-5	CASSLVPQATQYF	TGTGCCAGCAGCTTAGTTCCCCAGGCGACCCAGTACTTC